Each of the 25 T cell receptor beta chains below was sequenced from the same sample in a study of cytomegalovirus exposure and HLA in healthy donors. Amplification used 60 Vbeta primers and 13 Jbeta primers. Sequencing used immunoSEQ multiplex PCR; TCRdb keeps in-frame clones, though not all of them. The data hold about 160,000 clones, with about two thirds observed a single time. The source material was PBMCs. The receptors were gathered from a woman aged 25 to 39 in good health and CMV-seronegative.

V is TRBV7-8 and J is TRBJ2-7, with 11 bases lining up with TRBD2. The CDR3 runs 17 residues. Germline loops: CDR1 SGHVS, CDR2 FQNEAQ. The V and J ends lost 0 bases and 9 bases, in that order; junction bases with no gene match: 13. CDR3: CASSLASTSGSLGVQYF. The CDR3 DNA is TGTGCCAGCAGCTTAGCATCAACTAGCGGGAGTCTGGGTGTGCAGTACTTC.

The chain employs TRBV19 and TRBJ1-1; no clear D gene. This CDR3 has 13 amino acids. Germline loops: CDR1 LNHDA, CDR2 SQIVND (reference sequence). V lost 3 bases and J lost 8, with 13 bases in between. The DNA of the CDR3 is TGTGCCAGTAGTATTTTCTCCATCCGGGAAGCTTTCTTT. It encodes CASSIFSIREAFF.

V and J are TRBV7-9 and TRBJ2-5, with TRBD2 matching over 9 bases. Looked up from germline, CDR1 is SEHNR and CDR2 is FQNEAQ (reference sequence). V lost 1 base to trimming and J lost 6 bases; unmatched junction nucleotides: 6. CDR3 size: 15 residues. The chain's CDR3 is CASSLDSGRKKTQYF. In DNA, the CDR3 is TGTGCCAGCAGCTTAGATAGCGGGAGAAAAAAGACCCAGTACTTC.

The chain combines TRBV19 with TRBJ1-6, with 10 bases identical to TRBD1. Germline CDR1 and CDR2: LNHDA and SQIVND (reference sequence). This CDR3 is built from 14 residues. J was trimmed by 11 bases and V by 3 bases; bases with no gene match: 4. The CDR3 is CASSMPGQGTPLHF. The CDR3 DNA sequence: TGTGCCAGTAGTATGCCGGGACAGGGGACACCCCTCCACTTT.

This clone was recorded a few times. J is TRBJ2-7 and V is TRBV4-3, with TRBD1 matching over 8 bases. CDR1 and CDR2 (germline): LGHNA, YSLEER. The CDR3 covers 15 residues. Germline trimming cut 1 base from V and 5 bases from J; bases unmatched to any gene: 7. The CDR3 DNA reads as TGCGCCAGCAGCCAAGGTTGGACAGGGCATGACGAGCAGTACTTC. Translation gives CASSQGWTGHDEQYF.

DNA for the CDR3: TGTGCCAGCATCTGGGAGCGGGAGAAAAACAATGAGCAGTTCTTC. It codes for CASIWEREKNNEQFF. This chain connects TRBV2 to TRBJ2-1; 8 bases line up with TRBD2. The CDR3 has 15 amino acids. Germline-derived CDR1 and CDR2 are SNHLY and FYNNEI. The V segment lost 7 bases and the J segment 5 bases; nucleotides outside the gene matches: 10.

V usage is TRBV30 and J usage is TRBJ2-7; possibly TRBD2 for D (6 bases). Germline V lookup: CDR1 GTSNPN, CDR2 SVGIG (reference sequence). The CDR3 contains 13 residues. V lost 8 bases and J 2 bases, leaving 16 bases between the germline ends. DNA for the CDR3: TGTGCCGGAGGGAAACAGAAAACCTACGAGCAGTACTTC. Translating it yields CAGGKQKTYEQYF.

This clone was found once. This rearrangement joins TRBV4-3 to TRBJ2-5; 12 bases are shared with TRBD2. With the DNA end fitting TRBJ2-7 better, the J assignment may be wrong. The CDR3 has 17 residues. Germline-derived CDR1 and CDR2 are LGHNA and YSLEER. The CDR3 region is CASSQVPPSGGANEQYF. DNA for the CDR3: TGCGCCAGCAGCCAAGTCCCCCCTAGCGGGGGGGCCAACGAGCAGTACTTC.

This clone was detected a few times. The chain carries TRBV2 and TRBJ1-1; TRBD1 agrees at 8 bases. Unmatched junction bases numbered 4, after V lost 7 bases and J lost 6 bases. The CDR3 consists of 12 residues. CDR1 is SNHLY and CDR2 is FYNNEI in the germline V gene. CDR3 sequence: CASNRDRSEAFF. The CDR3 coding sequence is TGTGCCAGCAACCGGGACAGGTCTGAAGCTTTCTTT.

As regards this clone: Given the absence of the conserved phenylalanine or tryptophan at the CDR3 end, a read error is likely. The chain uses TRBV30 and TRBJ2-7; 9 bases align to TRBD2. The CDR3 covers 17 residues. CDR1 is GTSNPN, CDR2 SVGIG, per germline (reference sequence). Unmatched junction bases numbered 11, after V lost 1 base and J lost 1 base. Here the CDR3 DNA reads TGTGCCTGGAGTGCAGCGGGGGGCAATAAAAAATCCTACGAGCAGTACCTC. Translating it yields CAWSAAGGNKKSYEQYL.

The gene calls are TRBV18 and TRBJ2-7; tentative D call: TRBD2 (5 bases). V shed 3 bases and J shed 2 bases, with 11 bases lying between them. CDR1 KGHSH and CDR2 LQKENI come from the germline V gene. This CDR3 comprises 14 residues. CDR3 nucleotides: TGTGCCAGCTCACCCCCGGACTCAACCTACGAGCAGTACTTC. Translated: CASSPPDSTYEQYF.

This clone was seen once. V is TRBV19 and J is TRBJ2-1; D is perhaps TRBD1 (5 bases). V was trimmed by 1 base and J by 7 bases, leaving 29 bases between them. Germline values: CDR1 LNHDA, CDR2 SQIVND (reference sequence). The CDR3 totals 20 residues. The chain's CDR3 is CASSIAPQGWGVQTRNEQFF. DNA of the CDR3: TGTGCCAGTAGTATAGCCCCGCAGGGATGGGGCGTCCAAACCAGGAATGAGCAGTTCTTC.

This chain links TRBV5-1 with TRBJ2-1; TRBD2 matches 12 bases. The CDR3 has 15 residues. Germline CDR1 is SGHRS and CDR2 is YFSETQ. V gave up 3 bases and J gave up 8 bases; unmatched junction bases: 6. CDR3 in amino acids: CASSSRTSGTDEQFF. In DNA, the CDR3 is TGCGCCAGCAGCTCACGGACTAGCGGGACCGATGAGCAGTTCTTC.

The chain uses TRBV6-5 and TRBJ1-1; the D gene is possibly TRBD1 (5 bases). The CDR3 sequence is 15 residues long. The V gene's germline CDR1 is MNHEY and CDR2 SVGAGI. Deletions cut 5 bases from V and 1 base from J, with 14 bases between. The CDR3 protein is CASSGGDLGNTEAFF. In nucleotides, the CDR3 is TGTGCCAGCAGTGGAGGGGATTTAGGGAACACTGAAGCTTTCTTT.

This chain connects TRBV6-5 to TRBJ1-1, with D tentatively TRBD1 (5 bases). The CDR3 is 13 residues long. Germline V lookup: CDR1 MNHEY, CDR2 SVGAGI. Deletions cut 10 bases from V and 2 bases from J, with 14 bases between. The CDR3 bases are TGTGCCACCCGGGGGGTAGTTAACACTGAAGCTTTCTTT. Protein sequence: CATRGVVNTEAFF.

This chain connects TRBV12-5 to TRBJ1-1; TRBD1 aligns across 11 bases. Germline values: CDR1 LGHNT, CDR2 FRNRAP. The CDR3 runs 17 residues. The trim removed 0 bases at V and 3 bases at J, leaving 6 bases unmatched. DNA of the CDR3: TGTGCTAGTGGTTTGGTAGGACAGGGGGCGTTTGACACTGAAGCTTTCTTT. Translating it yields CASGLVGQGAFDTEAFF. The variable domain in full, with the rest retrieved from reference TRBV12-5 and TRBJ1-1, is DARVTQTPRHKVTEMGQEVTMRCQPILGHNTVFWYRQTMMQGLELLAYFRNRAPLDDSGMPKDRFSAEMPDATLATLKIQPSEPRDSAVYFCASGLVGQGAFDTEAFFGQGTRLTVV.

The chain is built from TRBV25-1 and TRBJ1-2, with TRBD1 as a possible D gene (5 bases). Germline V gene lookup returns CDR1 MGHDK and CDR2 SYGVNS. The CDR3 length is 14 residues. The V and J ends lost 1 base and 6 bases respectively, with 12 bases between them. The DNA for the CDR3 is TGTGCCAGCAGTGAATTATGGGGGGAGGATGGCTACACCTTC. Amino acid sequence: CASSELWGEDGYTF.

The chain recombines TRBV6-1 with TRBJ2-7, with 12 nucleotides matching TRBD1. Germline CDR1 and CDR2: MNHNS and SASEGT. This CDR3 is 14 amino acids long. V shed 4 bases, J shed 6 bases, and the junction held 4 bases outside the gene matches. The CDR3 region is CASSGDRGRPEQYF. DNA of the CDR3: TGTGCCAGCAGTGGGGACAGGGGGCGGCCCGAGCAGTACTTC.

The genes are TRBV4-1 and TRBJ2-7; D not resolved. Germline CDR1 MGHRA, CDR2 YSYEKL. The CDR3 has 15 residues. V dropped 0 bases and J dropped 2 bases, with 11 bases sitting between them. CDR3 coding DNA: TGCGCCAGCAGCCAAGAGGAGACGGCGACCTACGAGCAGTACTTC. Protein sequence: CASSQEETATYEQYF.

The V gene is TRBV9, the J gene TRBJ2-7; TRBD2 might be the D (7 bases). This CDR3 has 14 residues. V was shortened by 0 bases and J by 6 bases, with 13 bases between the two germline ends. Looked up from germline, CDR1 is SGDLS and CDR2 is YYNGEE. CDR3 DNA: TGTGCCAGCAGCGTAGAGGGGGGGCTCGGCGAGCAGTACTTC. Translating it yields CASSVEGGLGEQYF.

The chain uses TRBV25-1 and TRBJ1-3, with TRBD1 matching 9 bases. This CDR3 spans 15 amino acids. J was trimmed by 1 base and V by 7 bases; bases with no gene match: 5. Germline CDR1 is MGHDK and CDR2 is SYGVNS. The CDR3 spells CASTFGTGSGNTIYF. The CDR3 nucleotides are TGTGCCAGCACTTTCGGGACAGGGTCTGGAAACACCATATATTTT.

The genes are TRBV19 and TRBJ2-5, with 9 nucleotides matching TRBD2. V lost 5 bases to trimming and J lost 1 base; unmatched junction nucleotides: 8. The CDR3 contains 16 residues. Germline CDR1 and CDR2: LNHDA and SQIVND (reference sequence). In nucleotides, the CDR3 is TGTGCCAGTAGTTTAATGCTAGCGGGAACCCAAGAGACCCAGTACTTC. Protein product: CASSLMLAGTQETQYF.

The chain has TRBV29-1 and TRBJ1-2, with 8 bases identical to TRBD1. The CDR3 runs to 13 residues. The germline CDR1 and CDR2 sequences are SQVTM and ANQGSEA. The V segment lost 1 base and the J segment 6 bases; nucleotides outside the gene matches: 4. The CDR3 reads CSVEGQGANGYTF. The CDR3 bases are TGCAGCGTTGAAGGGCAGGGGGCGAATGGCTACACCTTC.

The chain combines TRBV7-8 with TRBJ2-7; 10 bases align to TRBD2. V trimming: 5 bases; J trimming: 2 bases; junction bases outside the gene matches: 12. Germline CDR1 reads SGHVS; CDR2 reads FQNEAQ. The length of the CDR3 is 17 residues. CDR3 amino acids: CASSTGLADSLTYEQYF. CDR3 nucleotide sequence: TGTGCCAGCAGCACAGGACTAGCGGACTCCCTTACCTACGAGCAGTACTTC.

The chain carries TRBV7-2 and TRBJ1-2; TRBD1 aligns across 10 bases. The CDR3 is 13 residues long. The V gene end was trimmed by 3 bases and the J gene end by 8 bases; junction bases not matched to a gene: 3. CDR1 SGHTA and CDR2 FQGNSA come from the germline V gene. Written as DNA, the CDR3 is TGTGCCAGCAGCTTGGGACAGGGGTCAGGCTACACCTTC. This translates into CASSLGQGSGYTF.